The 9 T cell receptor beta chains below come from one sample, sequenced in a study of cytomegalovirus exposure and HLA in healthy donors. The PCR used 60 Vbeta and 13 Jbeta primers. This table comes from immunoSEQ multiplex PCR, and its TCRdb copy is limited to in-frame clones, with some not included. Its clone listing holds more than 95,000 clones. The sequenced sample consisted of PBMCs. Every receptor here comes from a man aged 35 to 55 in good health and CMV-seronegative.

The chain has TRBV5-4 and TRBJ2-1; D not resolved. The germline V gene has CDR1 SGHNT and CDR2 YYREEE (reference sequence). CDR3 size: 13 residues. Trimming took off 4 bases at V and 5 bases at J, with 10 bases between the two ends. In DNA, the CDR3 is TGTGCCAGCAGCCCCGTGGCAAACAATGAGCAGTTCTTC. It is translated as CASSPVANNEQFF.

The chain recombines TRBV19 with TRBJ2-5; TRBD1 matches at 12 bases. There are 16 residues in the CDR3. V was clipped by 3 bases and J by 5 bases; unmatched bases: 7. CDR1 is LNHDA and CDR2 is SQIVND in the germline V gene (reference sequence). The CDR3 DNA reads TGTGCCAGTAGTATCTCGGGGACAGGGGGCAGGGAGACCCAGTACTTC. Translated, it gives CASSISGTGGRETQYF.

The chain combines TRBV30 with TRBJ2-7, with 8 bases identical to TRBD2. J gave up 12 bases and V 0 bases, and 10 bases lay outside the gene matches. CDR1 is GTSNPN, CDR2 SVGIG, per germline (reference sequence). The CDR3 is 13 amino acids. Written as DNA, the CDR3 is TGTGCCTGGAGTGTAAGCGGGAGTTCCGCGTTGTACTTC. Amino acid sequence: CAWSVSGSSALYF.

This chain uses TRBV2 with TRBJ1-2; TRBD1 matches 7 bases. Trimming at V came to 4 bases and at J to 2 bases, leaving 1 base not matched to a gene. The germline CDR1 and CDR2 sequences are SNHLY and FYNNEI. The CDR3 is 13 amino acids. The CDR3 DNA follows: TGTGCCAGCAGTGGGGGACAGAACTATGGCTACACCTTC. This sequence encodes CASSGGQNYGYTF.

CDR3 in amino acids: CASTTTPGANVLTF. The CDR3 region has the DNA TGTGCCAGCACCACGACACCTGGGGCCAACGTCCTGACTTTC. The genes are TRBV6-1 and TRBJ2-6; D not resolved. Trimming cost V 7 bases and J 2 bases, with 9 bases left between them. The CDR3 contains 14 residues. Germline V gene sequence: CDR1 MNHNS, CDR2 SASEGT.

Of note for this clone: A junction end diverges from the germline sequence, so it may reflect a read error. Different DNA sequences within this sample yield the same CDR3. The chain uses TRBV30 and TRBJ2-7, with 16 bases identical to TRBD2. Germline CDR1 reads GTSNPN; CDR2 reads SVGIG (reference sequence). CDR3 length: 17 amino acids. The CDR3 sequence: CAWSVQGTSGRAGNGNF. CDR3 nucleotide sequence: TGTGCCTGGAGTGTACAAGGGACTAGCGGGAGGGCGGGGAATGGAAACTTC.

The J gene is TRBJ2-1, the V gene TRBV5-6; 9 bases align to TRBD2. Trimming removed 0 bases from V and 12 bases from J; junction bases left unmatched: 22. Germline loops: CDR1 SGHDT, CDR2 YYEEEE. This CDR3 is built from 19 residues. The CDR3 reads CASSLAPRSGSGRRGVQFF. CDR3 nucleotide sequence: TGTGCCAGCAGCTTGGCCCCACGTTCTGGGAGCGGGAGGAGAGGCGTGCAGTTCTTC. The full variable domain, rest sourced from reference TRBV5-6 and TRBJ2-1, is DAGVTQSPTHLIKTRGQQVTLRCSPKSGHDTVSWYQQALGQGPQFIFQYYEEEERQRGNFPDRFSGHQFPNYSSELNVNALLLGDSALYLCASSLAPRSGSGRRGVQFFGPGTRLTVL.

The J gene is TRBJ1-3, the V gene TRBV6-5; the D gene is possibly TRBD1 (5 bases). Trimming stripped 2 bases from V and 0 bases from J, with 5 bases between. The V gene's germline CDR1 is MNHEY and CDR2 SVGAGI. This CDR3 region has 14 residues. The CDR3 is CASSYGASGNTIYF. CDR3 bases: TGTGCCAGCAGTTACGGGGCCTCTGGAAACACCATATATTTT.

The chain recombines TRBV7-2 with TRBJ2-3, with D tentatively TRBD1 (5 bases). The V gene lost 5 bases and the J gene lost 0 bases, with 12 bases spanning the gap. The CDR3 is made up of 15 amino acids. CDR1 and CDR2 from the germline V gene are SGHTA and FQGNSA. The CDR3 DNA reads TGTGCCAGCAGCCCTTGGACAACCAGCACAGATACGCAGTATTTT. This gives the protein CASSPWTTSTDTQYF.